A selection of T cell receptor beta chains follows, all from one sample in a study of OX40 agonist ivuxolimab in advanced cancers. Sequenced by immunoSEQ multiplex PCR; TCRdb stores in-frame clones only, minus some. The sample shows 14,000 to 15,000 clones, 91% of them seen only once. Here the sequenced sample was CD4+ or CD8+ T cells sorted from blood, taken in a trial of the OX40 agonist ivuxolimab. The receptors come from an adult with an advanced solid tumor such as melanoma, head and neck, liver or kidney cancer. Both conserved end residues are part of each CDR3. A D gene is named only where the DNA matches it firmly. Size is omitted from some rows. Given values are once, few, many or a class for expanded clones.

D	J	size	V	CDR3	DNA
NA	TRBJ1-5	NA	TRBV4-1	CASSSGLTQPQHF	TGCGCCAGCAGCTCAGGACTGACCCAGCCCCAGCATTTT
TRBD1	TRBJ1-1	NA	TRBV7-9	CASSLTGGTEAFF	TGTGCCAGCAGCTTAACAGGGGGCACTGAAGCTTTCTTT
TRBD1	TRBJ2-7	once	TRBV28	CASIGTGQGLEQYF	TGTGCCAGCATAGGGACAGGCCAGGGACTCGAGCAGTACTTC
NA	TRBJ2-2	NA	TRBV7-3	CASSLLISPGELFF	TGTGCCAGCAGCTTACTCATTAGTCCCGGGGAGCTGTTTTTT
TRBD1	TRBJ2-7	NA	TRBV7-8	CASRQRGQAHEQYF	TGTGCCAGCAGGCAAAGGGGACAGGCCCACGAGCAGTACTTC
NA	TRBJ2-1	NA	TRBV7-9	CASSYGHNEQFF	TGTGCCAGCAGCTACGGACACAATGAGCAGTTCTTC
NA	TRBJ2-7	NA	TRBV7-9	CASSLGGPYEQYF	TGTGCCAGCAGCCTCGGGGGGCCCTACGAGCAGTACTTC
NA	TRBJ1-1	NA	TRBV7-6	CASSPTGQLNTEAFF	TGTGCCAGCAGCCCTACTGGACAGCTGAACACTGAAGCTTTCTTT
NA	TRBJ1-3	once	TRBV29-1	CSVVGRAGNTIYF	TGCAGCGTTGTCGGCAGGGCTGGAAACACCATATATTTT
NA	TRBJ2-6	NA	TRBV5-5	CASTGPSGANVLTF	TGTGCCAGCACTGGACCCTCTGGGGCCAACGTCCTGACTTTC
NA	TRBJ2-1	NA	TRBV27	CASSLGSYNEQFF	TGTGCCAGCAGTTTAGGCTCCTACAATGAGCAGTTCTTC
TRBD1	TRBJ2-7	NA	TRBV27	CASSSGTGRYEQYF	TGTGCCAGCAGTTCCGGGACAGGGCGCTACGAGCAGTACTTC
NA	TRBJ1-1	NA	TRBV10-3	CAISDPGKNTEAFF	TGTGCCATCAGTGACCCAGGAAAGAACACTGAAGCTTTCTTT
TRBD1	TRBJ2-7	NA	TRBV27	CASSEPGQGAEEQYF	TGTGCCAGCAGTGAACCGGGACAGGGGGCAGAAGAGCAGTACTTC
NA	TRBJ2-7	NA	TRBV2	CASRVGEQYF	TGTGCCAGCAGGGTTGGGGAGCAGTACTTC
NA	TRBJ2-1	NA	TRBV19	CASGIRGEYRTASYNEQFF	TGTGCCAGTGGAATTCGCGGGGAGTATCGGACGGCGTCCTACAATGAGCAGTTCTTC
NA	TRBJ2-7	NA	TRBV4-1	CASSQETGSIYEQYF	TGCGCCAGCAGCCAAGAGACCGGGAGCATATACGAGCAGTACTTC
NA	TRBJ2-1	NA	TRBV7-3	CASSLSVANNEQFF	TGTGCCAGCAGCCTCTCAGTGGCGAACAATGAGCAGTTCTTC
NA	TRBJ2-2	NA	TRBV7-8	CASSKLANTGELFF	TGTGCCAGCAGCAAACTAGCGAACACCGGGGAGCTGTTTTTT
NA	TRBJ1-5	NA	TRBV6-5	CASRYRENQPQHF	TGTGCCAGCAGGTACCGGGAAAATCAGCCCCAGCATTTT
TRBD1	TRBJ2-7	NA	TRBV19	CASSIRTGALSEQYF	TGTGCCAGTAGTATTCGGACAGGGGCCCTTTCCGAGCAGTACTTC
TRBD2	TRBJ2-5	NA	TRBV7-9	CASSLDPGLAGVASETQYF	TGTGCCAGCAGCTTAGATCCGGGACTAGCGGGAGTGGCGTCAGAGACCCAGTACTTC
NA	TRBJ1-5	NA	TRBV9	CASSVGGDSNQPQHF	TGTGCCAGCAGCGTAGGTGGAGATAGCAATCAGCCCCAGCATTTT
TRBD2	TRBJ2-3	NA	TRBV4-1	CASRPILAGSSTDTQYF	TGCGCCAGCAGGCCCATACTAGCGGGCTCTAGCACAGATACGCAGTATTTT
TRBD1	TRBJ2-7	NA	TRBV7-6	CASSTGQRYEQYF	TGTGCCAGCAGCACGGGACAGAGGTACGAGCAGTACTTC
NA	TRBJ2-1	NA	TRBV7-3	CASSPSILNEQFF	TGTGCCAGCAGCCCCTCAATCCTAAATGAGCAGTTCTTC
NA	TRBJ1-1	NA	TRBV6-5	CASSIRGGGTEAFF	TGTGCCAGCAGTATAAGGGGCGGGGGGACTGAAGCTTTCTTT
NA	TRBJ1-4	NA	TRBV28	CASTSWGDEKLFF	TGTGCCAGCACTTCTTGGGGGGATGAAAAACTGTTTTTT
NA	TRBJ2-2	NA	TRBV11-3	CASSLLMGRSGELFF	TGTGCCAGCAGCCTACTCATGGGCAGATCAGGGGAGCTGTTTTTT
TRBD1	TRBJ1-1	NA	TRBV7-9	CASSGTGSSEAFF	TGTGCCAGCAGCGGGACAGGGAGTTCTGAAGCTTTCTTT
NA	TRBJ2-1	NA	TRBV19	CASRGLRQQFF	TGTGCCAGTCGGGGACTTAGGCAGCAGTTCTTC
TRBD1	TRBJ2-1	NA	TRBV7-3	CASSPTGPIANEQFF	TGTGCCAGCAGCCCGACAGGGCCGATTGCCAATGAGCAGTTCTTC
NA	TRBJ2-5	NA	TRBV19	CAGSGRRDQYF	TGTGCCGGTAGTGGAAGAAGAGACCAGTACTTC
TRBD2	TRBJ2-2	NA	TRBV19	CASSTETSGSSNTGELFF	TGTGCCAGTAGTACGGAGACTAGCGGGAGTTCGAACACCGGGGAGCTGTTTTTT
NA	TRBJ2-7	NA	TRBV6-1	CASSEWAGRYEQYF	TGTGCCAGCAGTGAATGGGCGGGTCGGTACGAGCAGTACTTC
NA	TRBJ1-5	NA	TRBV2	CASKPSGNDGNQPQHF	TGTGCCAGCAAACCTTCAGGGAACGACGGCAATCAGCCCCAGCATTTT
NA	TRBJ1-2	NA	TRBV4-1	CASSHLGGDGYTF	TGCGCCAGCAGCCACTTGGGGGGGGATGGCTACACCTTC
NA	TRBJ2-7	once	TRBV27	CASSALPRGTTGEQYF	TGTGCCAGCAGTGCTCTCCCCAGGGGCACAACTGGCGAGCAGTACTTC
NA	TRBJ1-1	NA	TRBV28	CASTRDGELEAFF	TGTGCCAGCACCCGTGATGGAGAACTTGAAGCTTTCTTT
NA	TRBJ1-1	NA	TRBV6-1	CASSFDVQNTEAFF	TGTGCCAGCAGTTTTGACGTTCAGAACACTGAAGCTTTCTTT
TRBD1	TRBJ2-3	NA	TRBV6-1	CASSEGTGADTQYF	TGTGCCAGCAGTGAGGGGACAGGAGCAGATACGCAGTATTTT
NA	TRBJ2-7	NA	TRBV2	CASTEGSYEQYF	TGTGCCAGCACCGAGGGAAGCTACGAGCAGTACTTC
TRBD1	TRBJ1-2	NA	TRBV6-5	CASSYSLTGGSGYTF	TGTGCCAGCAGTTACTCTTTGACAGGGGGCAGTGGCTACACCTTC
NA	TRBJ2-1	NA	TRBV5-1	CASQNAESSYNEQFF	TGCGCCAGCCAAAATGCGGAAAGCTCCTACAATGAGCAGTTCTTC
NA	TRBJ1-5	NA	TRBV27	CASRESATISNQPQHF	TGTGCCAGCAGGGAGTCAGCGACTATTAGCAATCAGCCCCAGCATTTT
NA	TRBJ2-1	NA	TRBV5-6	CASSLSGDSSYNEQFF	TGTGCCAGCAGCTTGTCGGGGGACAGCTCCTACAATGAGCAGTTCTTC
NA	TRBJ2-2	NA	TRBV19	CASSIAPEVPGELFF	TGTGCCAGTAGTATAGCCCCCGAGGTGCCCGGGGAGCTGTTTTTT
NA	TRBJ1-3	NA	TRBV9	CASSVDGVGNTIYF	TGTGCCAGCAGCGTAGATGGGGTAGGAAACACCATATATTTT
NA	TRBJ2-2	NA	TRBV7-9	CASSFGSGELFF	TGTGCCAGCAGCTTTGGTTCCGGGGAGCTGTTTTTT
TRBD1	TRBJ2-3	NA	TRBV9	CASSVEGTGYGTDTQYF	TGTGCCAGCAGCGTAGAGGGGACAGGGTATGGCACAGATACGCAGTATTTT
NA	TRBJ2-1	NA	TRBV28	CASSRKYNEQFF	TGTGCCAGCAGTCGGAAATACAATGAGCAGTTCTTC
TRBD1	TRBJ1-1	NA	TRBV28	CASSFSLYLDRVGTEAFF	TGTGCCAGCAGTTTTAGTCTATACTTAGACAGGGTTGGCACTGAAGCTTTCTTT
NA	TRBJ2-7	NA	TRBV10-3	CAISDGGNSYEQYF	TGTGCCATCAGTGATGGTGGGAACTCCTACGAGCAGTACTTC
NA	TRBJ2-1	NA	TRBV4-1	CASSQERFSYNEQFF	TGCGCCAGCAGCCAAGAAAGGTTTTCCTACAATGAGCAGTTCTTC
TRBD1	TRBJ1-4	NA	TRBV5-4	CASSYRSGQGAGEKLFF	TGTGCCAGCAGCTACCGGTCGGGACAGGGGGCTGGCGAAAAACTGTTTTTT
TRBD1	TRBJ2-2	NA	TRBV9	CASSVVPGQGDPGELFF	TGTGCCAGCAGCGTAGTACCGGGACAGGGGGATCCCGGGGAGCTGTTTTTT